The source of this TCR beta chain is a study of T cell repertoires in cytomegalovirus infection. Overall study context: Recently identified HLA-C-restricted CMV epitopes were among the peptides used. Shared public TCR beta signatures pointed to both CMV infection and a matching HLA type.

Germline V gene data show CDR1 as MNHEY and CDR2 as SMNVEV (reference sequence). This CDR3 has 11 residues. Between the trimmed V and J ends, which lost 4 bases and 12 bases, there was a span of 12 bases. As concerns this clonotype: Its antigen remains unknown.

TCRdb fed the reads into MiXCR, producing one record per CDR3 protein. Among about 830,000 distinct CDR3 sequences, roughly 33% were seen once, and the ten largest hold 12%. The study's findings and limits: HLA-C-restricted CMV clonotypes gave the most frequent clonotype in two of eight donors. CMV carriers having the relevant HLA were flagged by cumulative public TCR beta family frequency.

Source: cultured CD8+ T cells from PBMCs, taken from culture after CMV antigen stimulation. The chain links TRBV27 to TRBJ1-1; D unresolved. The sequence derives from a human donor in good health (CMV status not recorded). Some clones in this sample may be carry-over from other donors' samples. The CDR3 DNA reads as TGTGCCAGCAGTTCACCCGGAAGAACTTTCTTT. Protein sequence: CASSSPGRTFF.